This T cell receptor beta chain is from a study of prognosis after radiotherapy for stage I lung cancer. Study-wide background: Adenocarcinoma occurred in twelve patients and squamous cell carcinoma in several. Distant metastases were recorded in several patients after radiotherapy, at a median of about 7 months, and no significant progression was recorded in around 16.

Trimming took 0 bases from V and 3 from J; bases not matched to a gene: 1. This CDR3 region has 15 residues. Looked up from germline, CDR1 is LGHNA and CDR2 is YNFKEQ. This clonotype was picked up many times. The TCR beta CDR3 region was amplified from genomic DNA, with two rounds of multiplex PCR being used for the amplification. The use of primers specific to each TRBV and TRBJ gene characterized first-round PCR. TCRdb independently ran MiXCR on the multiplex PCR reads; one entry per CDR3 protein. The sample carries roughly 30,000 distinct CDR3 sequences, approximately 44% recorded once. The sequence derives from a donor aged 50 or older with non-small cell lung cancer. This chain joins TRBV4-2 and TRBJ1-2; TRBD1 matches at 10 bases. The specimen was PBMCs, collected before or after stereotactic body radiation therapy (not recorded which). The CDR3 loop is CASSQDGTGDYGYTF. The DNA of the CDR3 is TGTGCCAGCAGCCAAGATGGGACAGGGGACTATGGCTACACCTTC.